A single sample is the source of the 31 T cell receptor beta chains below, sequenced in a study of T cells in Graves' hyperthyroidism and ophthalmopathy. Using RNA transcripts as the source, TCR beta CDR3 regions were amplified. The study used the HTBI primer set for a first-round RT-PCR of the TCR CDR3. MiXCR, run by TCRdb on the multiplex PCR reads, gives a single entry per CDR3 protein. This table has around 600,000 distinct CDR3 sequences, around 15% appearing once. Specimen: blood. The receptors shown here come from a woman in her 50s with Graves' ophthalmopathy.

The table lists this clonotype with many counts. The V gene is TRBV7-9, the J gene TRBJ2-3, with 11 positions matching TRBD2. This CDR3 contains 17 residues. CDR1 is SEHNR and CDR2 is FQNEAQ in the germline V gene (reference sequence). The V segment lost 0 bases and the J segment 3 bases; nucleotides outside the gene matches: 5. The CDR3 spells CASSLALLAGETDTQYF. The CDR3 DNA sequence: TGTGCCAGCAGCTTAGCTCTACTAGCGGGAGAAACAGATACGCAGTATTTT. Based on the CDR3 plus reference TRBV7-9 and TRBJ2-3, the full variable domain is DTGVSQNPRHKITKRGQNVTFRCDPISEHNRLYWYRQTLGQGPEFLTYFQNEAQLEKSRLLSDRFSAERPKGSFSTLEIQRTEQGDSAMYLCASSLALLAGETDTQYFGPGTRLTVL.

The CDR3 bases are TGTGCCAGTAGTTCGGCCGGGACAAGGAACACCGGGGAGCTGTTTTTT. This gives the protein CASSSAGTRNTGELFF. The V call is TRBV19, the J call TRBJ2-2, with D possibly TRBD1 on 6 matching bases. The CDR3 length is 16 residues. Germline V gives CDR1 LNHDA, CDR2 SQIVND (reference sequence). The V and J ends lost 5 bases and 1 base respectively, with 14 bases between them.

This chain links TRBV18 with TRBJ2-3; D gene unclear. The CDR3 covers 15 residues. Germline V gene sequence: CDR1 KGHSH, CDR2 LQKENI. The V and J ends lost 4 bases and 2 bases respectively, with 13 bases between them. The CDR3 DNA sequence: TGTGCCAGCTCACGGTCCCGGGCACTCACAGATACGCAGTATTTT. Its translation: CASSRSRALTDTQYF.

The chain couples TRBV25-1 to TRBJ1-1; D perhaps matches TRBD1 (5 bases). Germline V gene lookup returns CDR1 MGHDK and CDR2 SYGVNS. The germline V and J ends were trimmed by 3 bases and 3 bases, with 14 bases remaining between them. This CDR3 is built from 15 residues. The CDR3 protein is CASSELGVGDTEAFF. The CDR3 region has the DNA TGTGCCAGCAGTGAGTTAGGGGTAGGAGACACTGAAGCTTTCTTT.

Only a few counts were recorded for this clonotype. The rearrangement links TRBV5-5 to TRBJ2-7; D perhaps matches TRBD1 (6 bases). The CDR3 contains 15 residues. Germline V gene data show CDR1 as SGHKS and CDR2 as YYEKEE (reference sequence). Trimming pared 2 bases from V and 2 bases from J, leaving 14 bases between. CDR3 region: CASSFGTFPTYEQYF. DNA for the CDR3: TGTGCCAGCAGCTTTGGGACATTTCCGACCTACGAGCAGTACTTC.

This clonotype was seen repeatedly, ten times or more. The chain uses TRBV11-2 and TRBJ1-1; the D is unclear. The ends were cut back, 1 base at V and 4 bases at J, with 10 bases in the middle. CDR3 size: 14 residues. Germline lookup yields CDR1 SGHAT and CDR2 FQNNGV. The CDR3 sequence: CASSLATVSTEAFF. CDR3 bases: TGTGCCAGCAGCTTAGCGACCGTGAGCACTGAAGCTTTCTTT. The variable domain in full, with the rest retrieved from reference TRBV11-2 and TRBJ1-1, is EAGVAQSPRYKIIEKRQSVAFWCNPISGHATLYWYQQILGQGPKLLIQFQNNGVVDDSQLPKDRFSAERLKGVDSTLKIQPAKLEDSAVYLCASSLATVSTEAFFGQGTRLTVV.

In this sample, this clonotype turned up a few times. V usage is TRBV29-1 and J usage is TRBJ2-1, with D hard to call. This CDR3 has 12 residues. The V end was cut by 4 bases, the J end by 6 bases, with 10 bases between. Per germline, CDR1 SQVTM and CDR2 ANQGSEA. The CDR3 region has the DNA TGCAGCGTTGCCCCCATGGGCAATGAGCAGTTCTTC. Translating it yields CSVAPMGNEQFF.

This clonotype was found many times. V gene TRBV9 combines with J gene TRBJ2-3, with TRBD2 matching over 7 bases. V lost 0 bases, J lost 2 bases, and 6 bases stayed unmatched. CDR3 size: 16 residues. Germline V CDR1 and CDR2: SGDLS, YYNGEE. The CDR3 is CASSVDGSGVTDTQYF. The DNA of the CDR3 is TGTGCCAGCAGCGTAGACGGGAGCGGGGTCACAGATACGCAGTATTTT.

This clonotype was observed at least ten times. The J gene is TRBJ2-1, the V gene TRBV7-8; no firm D call. V was cut by 5 bases and J by 7 bases, with 18 bases left in between. Germline V gene lookup returns CDR1 SGHVS and CDR2 FQNEAQ. CDR3 length: 15 residues. CDR3 DNA: TGTGCCAGCAGCACCCCAGCGCATCCTGAGAATGAGCAGTTCTTC. Protein: CASSTPAHPENEQFF.

A remark on this clonotype: This may stem from a read error, because a much larger clone lies one nucleotide away. The chain recombines TRBV7-8 with TRBJ2-1; 12 bases map to TRBD2. The CDR3 loop spans 15 amino acids. Germline V gene data show CDR1 as SGHVS and CDR2 as FQNEAQ. The CDR3 loop reads CASSLAGGQHNEQLF. For the CDR3, the DNA is TGTGCCAGCAGTCTAGCGGGAGGGCAGCATAATGAGCAGCTCTTC.

V and J are TRBV5-6 and TRBJ1-5, with D maybe TRBD1 (6 bases). Trimming shortened V by 4 bases and J by 6 bases, and 17 bases separated the two germline ends. The CDR3 spans 15 residues. Per germline, CDR1 SGHDT and CDR2 YYEEEE. This chain's CDR3 is CASSEMGAGAQPQHF. CDR3 in DNA: TGTGCCAGCAGCGAGATGGGGGCCGGGGCTCAGCCCCAGCATTTT.

The rearrangement links TRBV7-2 to TRBJ2-2, with TRBD1 identical over 12 bases. Germline V CDR1 and CDR2: SGHTA, FQGNSA. This CDR3 spans 20 amino acids. The ends lost 1 base at V and 6 bases at J; junction bases unmatched: 15. The CDR3 DNA sequence: TGTGCCAGCAGCTTAGTAGGGGGACAGGGGGCGGGAAAAGGAGCCGGGGAGCTGTTTTTT. It translates to CASSLVGGQGAGKGAGELFF.

There are a few counts of this clonotype. The chain uses TRBV12-5 and TRBJ2-3; TRBD2 matches at 8 bases. The V gene end was trimmed by 7 bases and the J gene end by 4 bases; junction bases not matched to a gene: 10. The CDR3 is 15 amino acids. In germline, CDR1 is LGHNT, CDR2 FRNRAP. CDR3 amino acids: CASASSGGGADTQYF. In DNA form, the CDR3 reads TGTGCTAGTGCCTCCAGCGGGGGCGGGGCAGATACGCAGTATTTT.

This clonotype was picked up many times. The genes are TRBV6-2 or TRBV6-3 and TRBJ1-2, with D uncertain. Trimming pared 0 bases from V and 1 base from J, leaving 6 bases between. This CDR3 region has 14 residues. CDR1 MNHEY and CDR2 SVGEGT come from the germline V gene. CDR3 sequence reads: CASSYSPINYGYTF. CDR3 in DNA: TGTGCCAGCAGTTACTCGCCCATTAACTATGGCTACACCTTC.

This clonotype was observed many times. V gene TRBV13 combines with J gene TRBJ2-7; D ambiguous. Trimming stripped 4 bases from V and 3 bases from J, with 10 bases between. Per the germline V gene, CDR1 is PRHDT and CDR2 is FYEKMQ (reference sequence). The CDR3 consists of 13 residues. The CDR3 sequence: CASSSERHYEQYF. CDR3 DNA: TGTGCCAGCAGCTCGGAACGGCACTACGAGCAGTACTTC.

In its sample, this clonotype was seen many times. The J gene is TRBJ2-2, the V gene TRBV9; the D gene is possibly TRBD1 (5 bases). There are 15 residues in the CDR3. V was shortened by 0 bases and J by 5 bases, with 11 bases between the two germline ends. The V gene's germline CDR1 is SGDLS and CDR2 YYNGEE. The CDR3 sequence: CASSVGAGITGELFF. The CDR3 DNA is TGTGCCAGCAGCGTAGGGGCAGGGATAACCGGGGAGCTGTTTTTT.

This clonotype was recorded at least ten times. The chain joins TRBV2 to TRBJ2-2, with no clear D. The CDR3 covers 13 residues. Germline lookup yields CDR1 SNHLY and CDR2 FYNNEI. V lost 3 bases, J lost 6 bases, and 8 bases lay in between. The CDR3 loop is CASSDLTSGELFF. The CDR3 DNA reads TGTGCCAGCAGTGATCTGACGTCCGGGGAGCTGTTTTTT.

This clonotype was seen many times. The chain recombines TRBV6-1 with TRBJ1-2; possibly TRBD1 for D (5 bases). V was clipped by 7 bases and J by 6 bases, with 24 bases between them. The CDR3 totals 16 residues. CDR1 is MNHNS and CDR2 is SASEGT in the germline V gene. In nucleotides, the CDR3 is TGTGCCAGCACCCAACGGGGAACACGGGGGTCGGATGGCTACACCTTC. This codes for CASTQRGTRGSDGYTF.

In this sample, this clonotype turned up many times. DNA of the CDR3: TGTGCCAGCAGTTTAGCCGGGACGGTTAAAAACATTCAGTACTTC. Amino acids: CASSLAGTVKNIQYF. V and J are TRBV12-3 or TRBV12-4 and TRBJ2-4; D might be TRBD1 or TRBD2, each matching 5 bases. With 0 bases removed from V and 4 bases from J, the gap between germline ends came to 10 bases. The CDR3 totals 15 residues.

This clonotype has at least ten counts. This chain links TRBV28 with TRBJ2-7; 10 positions agree with TRBD1. The CDR3 totals 14 residues. Germline lookup yields CDR1 MDHEN and CDR2 SYDVKM. With 4 bases clipped from V and 5 bases from J, the junction kept 5 bases outside the gene matches. CDR3 sequence: CASSSGTGVNEQYF. Written as DNA, the CDR3 is TGTGCCAGCAGTTCGGGGACAGGGGTGAACGAGCAGTACTTC.

A remark on this clonotype: A much larger clone differs from this one at a single base, so this may be a read error. The rearrangement joins TRBV12-3 or TRBV12-4 to TRBJ1-1; D might be TRBD1 (6 bases). Trimming took 3 bases from V and 0 from J, leaving 14 bases between them. The CDR3 has 16 amino acids. CDR3 coding DNA: TGTGCCAGCAGTTTGGGCAGGGGTCCGATGAACACTGAAGCTTTCTTT. Encoded protein: CASSLGRGPMNTEAFF.

This clonotype was seen a handful of times. This chain connects TRBV5-1 to TRBJ2-1, with D uncertain. The CDR3 totals 15 residues. Germline CDR1 reads SGHRS; CDR2 reads YFSETQ. V was pared by 1 base and J by 4 bases, with 12 bases between. In DNA form, the CDR3 reads TGCGCCAGCAGCTTGAACTTTCCGCGGTACAATGAGCAGTTCTTC. Residues: CASSLNFPRYNEQFF.

This clonotype was observed many times. The rearrangement links TRBV24-1 to TRBJ2-3, with D unclear. The germline V and J ends were trimmed by 4 bases and 6 bases, with 10 bases remaining between them. CDR3 size: 13 residues. Germline V gives CDR1 KGHDR, CDR2 SFDVKD. This CDR3 reads CATSEYHGDTQYF. The DNA for the CDR3 is TGTGCCACCAGTGAATACCACGGGGATACGCAGTATTTT.

V gene TRBV7-9 combines with J gene TRBJ1-5; 8 bases match TRBD1. Trimming took 5 bases from V and 5 from J; bases not matched to a gene: 5. CDR3 length equals 14 residues. Germline assignment: CDR1 SEHNR and CDR2 FQNEAQ (reference sequence). CDR3 coding DNA: TGTGCCAGCAGCCAGGGACAGGTTCATCAGCCCCAGCATTTT. This sequence encodes CASSQGQVHQPQHF.

This clonotype was observed many times. The chain couples TRBV28 to TRBJ2-1, with 10 bases lining up with TRBD2. With 2 bases clipped from V and 2 bases from J, the junction kept 3 bases outside the gene matches. Germline values: CDR1 MDHEN, CDR2 SYDVKM. The length of the CDR3 is 16 residues. In DNA form, the CDR3 reads TGTGCCAGCAGTTTAGAGCGGGAGGGCCCCTACAATGAGCAGTTCTTC. Translating gives CASSLEREGPYNEQFF. Together with reference TRBV28 and TRBJ2-1, the CDR3 gives the full variable domain: DVKVTQSSRYLVKRTGEKVFLECVQDMDHENMFWYRQDPGLGLRLIYFSYDVKMKEKGDIPEGYSVSREKKERFSLILESASTNQTSMYLCASSLEREGPYNEQFFGPGTRLTVL.

The J gene is TRBJ1-1, the V gene TRBV25-1; tentative D call: TRBD1 (5 bases). Germline V gene sequence: CDR1 MGHDK, CDR2 SYGVNS. The V gene lost 6 bases and the J gene lost 1 base, with 12 bases spanning the gap. There are 14 residues in the CDR3. The CDR3 loop reads CASRQTDQNTEAFF. CDR3 DNA: TGTGCCAGCAGACAGACAGATCAGAACACTGAAGCTTTCTTT.

This clonotype was observed at least ten times. This chain links TRBV12-3 or TRBV12-4 with TRBJ1-2; maybe TRBD1 (5 bases). The CDR3 has 16 residues. Trimming pared 3 bases from V and 5 bases from J, leaving 19 bases between. The CDR3 DNA is TGTGCCAGCAGTTTCGGGGCGCAGGGTAGCGGTTATGGCTACACCTTC. This sequence encodes CASSFGAQGSGYGYTF.

This clonotype was counted many times. The rearrangement uses TRBV30 and TRBJ2-4; a weak D match, TRBD2 (6 bases). The ends were cut back, 0 bases at V and 8 bases at J, with 11 bases in the middle. The CDR3 has 13 residues. Germline V gene lookup returns CDR1 GTSNPN and CDR2 SVGIG (reference sequence). The DNA of the CDR3 is TGTGCCTGGAGTGTAACGGGAGCTTACATTCAGTACTTC. It encodes CAWSVTGAYIQYF.

Worth noting for this clonotype: Just one base apart from a much larger clone, this may be a read error. The V and J genes are TRBV2 and TRBJ1-2, with 8 nucleotides matching TRBD1. V shed 6 bases and J 8 bases; nucleotides not matched to a gene: 11. CDR1 and CDR2 (germline): SNHLY, FYNNEI. The CDR3 is 14 residues long. DNA for the CDR3: TGTGCCAGCAGCGCCTATGAGACAGGGGTCGGCTACACCTTC. This gives the protein CASSAYETGVGYTF.

This rearrangement joins TRBV5-1 to TRBJ2-7; the D gene could be TRBD1 or TRBD2 (5 bases each). Trimming cost V 7 bases and J 0 bases, with 17 bases left between them. Germline CDR1 SGHRS, CDR2 YFSETQ. The CDR3 has 15 amino acids. The DNA of the CDR3 is TGCGCCAGCTGCCTTGGGACGGCCCTCTCCTACGAGCAGTACTTC. Protein product: CASCLGTALSYEQYF. The variable domain in full, completed from reference TRBV5-1 and TRBJ2-7, reads KAGVTQTPRYLIKTRGQQVTLSCSPISGHRSVSWYQQTPGQGLQFLFEYFSETQRNKGNFPGRFSGRQFSNSRSEMNVSTLELGDSALYLCASCLGTALSYEQYFGPGTRLTVT.

Concerning this clonotype: A much larger clone lies one base from this, so it may be a read error. V usage is TRBV20-1 and J usage is TRBJ2-5; weak D call: TRBD1 (6 bases). The CDR3 sequence is 15 residues long. Trimming took 5 bases from V and 4 from J, leaving 20 bases between them. Looked up from germline, CDR1 is DFQATT and CDR2 is SNEGSKA (reference sequence). As DNA, the CDR3 is TGCAGTGCTGGGGGCCCCAAGGGAGTCGGAGAGACCCAGTACTTC. Its protein is CSAGGPKGVGETQYF.